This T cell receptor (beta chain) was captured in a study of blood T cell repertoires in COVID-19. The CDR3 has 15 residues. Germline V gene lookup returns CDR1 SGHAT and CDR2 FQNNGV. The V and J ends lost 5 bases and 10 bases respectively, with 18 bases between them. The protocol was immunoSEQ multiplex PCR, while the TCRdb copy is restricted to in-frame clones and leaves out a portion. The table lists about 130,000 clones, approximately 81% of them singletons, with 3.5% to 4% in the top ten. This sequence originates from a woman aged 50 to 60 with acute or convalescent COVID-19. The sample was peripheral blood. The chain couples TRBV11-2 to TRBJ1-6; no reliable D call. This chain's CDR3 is CASSPSGIGPSPLHF. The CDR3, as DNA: TGTGCCAGCAGCCCTAGCGGGATCGGACCCTCACCCCTCCACTTT.